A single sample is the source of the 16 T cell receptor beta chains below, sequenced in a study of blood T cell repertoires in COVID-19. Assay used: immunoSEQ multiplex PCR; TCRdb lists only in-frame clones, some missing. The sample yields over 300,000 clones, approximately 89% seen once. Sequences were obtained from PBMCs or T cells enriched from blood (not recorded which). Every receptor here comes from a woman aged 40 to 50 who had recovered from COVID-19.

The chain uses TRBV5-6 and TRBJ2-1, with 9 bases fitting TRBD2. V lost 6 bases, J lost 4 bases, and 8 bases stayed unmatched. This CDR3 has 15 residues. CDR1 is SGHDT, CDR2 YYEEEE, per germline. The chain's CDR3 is CASILAGGQYNEQFF. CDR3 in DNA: TGTGCCAGCATTCTCGCGGGGGGGCAGTACAATGAGCAGTTCTTC.

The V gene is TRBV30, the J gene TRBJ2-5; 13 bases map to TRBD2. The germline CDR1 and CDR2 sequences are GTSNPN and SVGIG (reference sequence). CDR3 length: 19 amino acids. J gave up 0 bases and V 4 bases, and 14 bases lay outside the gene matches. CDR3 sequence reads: CAWNRGTGGTSGNQETQYF. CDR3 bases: TGTGCCTGGAATAGAGGGACAGGGGGGACTAGCGGGAACCAAGAGACCCAGTACTTC.

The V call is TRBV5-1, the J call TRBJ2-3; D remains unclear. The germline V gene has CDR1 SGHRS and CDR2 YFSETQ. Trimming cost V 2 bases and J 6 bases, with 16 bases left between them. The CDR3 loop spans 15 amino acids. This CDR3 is CASSLTPETPDTQYF. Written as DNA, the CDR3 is TGCGCCAGCAGCTTAACCCCCGAGACACCGGATACGCAGTATTTT.

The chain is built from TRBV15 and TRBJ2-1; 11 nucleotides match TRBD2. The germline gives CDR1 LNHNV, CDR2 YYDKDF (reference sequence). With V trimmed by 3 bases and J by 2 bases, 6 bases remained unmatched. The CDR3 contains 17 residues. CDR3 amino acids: CATSSPGGLAAYNEQFF. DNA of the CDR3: TGTGCCACCAGCAGTCCAGGGGGACTAGCGGCCTACAATGAGCAGTTCTTC.

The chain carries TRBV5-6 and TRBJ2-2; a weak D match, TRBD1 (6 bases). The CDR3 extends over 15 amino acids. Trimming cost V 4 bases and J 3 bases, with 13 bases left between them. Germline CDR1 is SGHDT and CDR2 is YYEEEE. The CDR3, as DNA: TGTGCCAGCAGCGTACTGACAGGATACACCGGGGAGCTGTTTTTT. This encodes CASSVLTGYTGELFF.

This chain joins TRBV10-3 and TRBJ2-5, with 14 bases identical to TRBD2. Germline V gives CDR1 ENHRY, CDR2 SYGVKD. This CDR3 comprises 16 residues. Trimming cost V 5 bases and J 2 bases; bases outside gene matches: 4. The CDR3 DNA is TGTGCCATCAGTAACGGACTAGCGGGGGGACAAGAGACCCAGTACTTC. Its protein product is CAISNGLAGGQETQYF.

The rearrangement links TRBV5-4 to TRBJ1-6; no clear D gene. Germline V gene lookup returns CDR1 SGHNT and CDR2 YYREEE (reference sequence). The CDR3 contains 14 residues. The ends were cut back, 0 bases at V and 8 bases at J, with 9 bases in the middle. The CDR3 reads CASSLDSGDSPLHF. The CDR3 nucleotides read TGTGCCAGCAGCTTGGACAGCGGTGATTCACCCCTCCACTTT.

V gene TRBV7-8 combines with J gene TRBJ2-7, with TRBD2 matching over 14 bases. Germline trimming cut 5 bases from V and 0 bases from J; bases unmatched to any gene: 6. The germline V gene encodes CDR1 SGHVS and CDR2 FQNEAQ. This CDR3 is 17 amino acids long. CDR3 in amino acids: CASSRTSGRSSSYEQYF. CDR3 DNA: TGTGCCAGCAGCCGGACTAGCGGGAGGTCCTCCTCCTACGAGCAGTACTTC.

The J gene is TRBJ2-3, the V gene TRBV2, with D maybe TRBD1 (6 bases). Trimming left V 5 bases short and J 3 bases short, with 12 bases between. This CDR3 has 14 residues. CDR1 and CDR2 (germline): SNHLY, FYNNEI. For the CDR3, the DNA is TGTGCCAGCAGTTTTACCACAGGGACAGATACGCAGTATTTT. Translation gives CASSFTTGTDTQYF.

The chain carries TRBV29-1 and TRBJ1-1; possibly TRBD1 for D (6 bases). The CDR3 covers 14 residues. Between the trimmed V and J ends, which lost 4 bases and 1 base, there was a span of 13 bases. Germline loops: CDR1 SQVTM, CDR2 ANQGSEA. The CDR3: CSVALTGQNTEAFF. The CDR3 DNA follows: TGCAGCGTTGCCCTTACAGGGCAGAACACTGAAGCTTTCTTT.

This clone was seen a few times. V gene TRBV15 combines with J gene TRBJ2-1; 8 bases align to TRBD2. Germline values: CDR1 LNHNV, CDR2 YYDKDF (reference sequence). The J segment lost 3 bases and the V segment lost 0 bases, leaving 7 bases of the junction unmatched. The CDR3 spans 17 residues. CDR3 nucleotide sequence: TGTGCCACCAGCAGAGAGTCGGGGGGGCCCAGCTACAATGAGCAGTTCTTC. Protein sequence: CATSRESGGPSYNEQFF.

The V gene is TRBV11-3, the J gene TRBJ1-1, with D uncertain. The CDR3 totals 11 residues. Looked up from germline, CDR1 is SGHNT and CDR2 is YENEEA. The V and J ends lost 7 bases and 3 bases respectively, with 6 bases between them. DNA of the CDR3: TGTGCCAGCACCCGGGACACTGAAGCTTTCTTT. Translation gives CASTRDTEAFF.

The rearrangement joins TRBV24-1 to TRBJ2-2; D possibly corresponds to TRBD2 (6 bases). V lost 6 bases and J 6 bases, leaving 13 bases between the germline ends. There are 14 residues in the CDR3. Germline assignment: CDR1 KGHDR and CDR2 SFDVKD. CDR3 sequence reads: CATSPFGGAGELFF. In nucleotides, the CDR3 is TGTGCCACCAGTCCTTTCGGGGGAGCCGGGGAGCTGTTTTTT.

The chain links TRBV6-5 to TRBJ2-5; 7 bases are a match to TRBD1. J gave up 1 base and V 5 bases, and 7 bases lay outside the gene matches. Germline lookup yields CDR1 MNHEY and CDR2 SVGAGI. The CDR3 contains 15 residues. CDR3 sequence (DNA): TGTGCCAGCAGTCCCTTGGACAGGCCCCAAGAGACCCAGTACTTC. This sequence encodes CASSPLDRPQETQYF.

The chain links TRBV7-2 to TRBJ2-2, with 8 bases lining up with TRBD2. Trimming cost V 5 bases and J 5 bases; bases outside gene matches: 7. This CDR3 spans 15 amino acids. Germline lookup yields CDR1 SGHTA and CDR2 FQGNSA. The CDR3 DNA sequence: TGTGCCAGCAGCCCGGGGGGGAAAGGGACCGGGGAGCTGTTTTTT. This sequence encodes CASSPGGKGTGELFF.

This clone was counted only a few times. The CDR3 coding sequence is TGTGCCAGCAGCCTAGGAGGCGGGTTAACCTACGAGCAGTACTTC. Protein product: CASSLGGGLTYEQYF. This chain links TRBV2 with TRBJ2-7, with D perhaps matching TRBD2 (5 bases). This CDR3 spans 15 amino acids. V lost 6 bases and J 2 bases, leaving 17 bases between the germline ends. CDR1 and CDR2 (germline): SNHLY, FYNNEI.